This T cell receptor (beta chain) was observed in a study of PD-L1 blockade in urothelial cancer. TCRdb's table, derived via immunoSEQ multiplex PCR, lists solely in-frame clones and lacks some. The data hold 70,000 or so clones, with roughly 90% observed a single time. Germline V CDR1 and CDR2: SGHRS, YFSETQ. The V and J ends lost 6 bases and 2 bases respectively, with 13 bases between them. The CDR3 covers 14 residues. Stated time point: pretreatment peripheral blood. Locally advanced or metastatic urothelial carcinoma was diagnosed in the patients. The TCR originated in a man aged 65-85 years with urothelial cancer. The starting material was PBMCs, obtained around atezolizumab (anti-PD-L1) treatment. The rearrangement links TRBV5-1 to TRBJ2-3, with D unresolved. The CDR3 region is CASKWSQFTDTQYF. CDR3 nucleotides: TGCGCCAGCAAATGGAGCCAATTCACAGATACGCAGTATTTT.